This section outlines one TCR beta chain sequence together with its context. CD45RO-negative cells were positively selected for CCR7, leaving out terminally differentiated effector memory CD45RA+ cells. The assay was carried out at the deep level. Some clones are missing from TCRdb's copy, which holds only in-frame ones; the method was immunoSEQ multiplex PCR. This table holds about 1.9 million clones, just over 90% found once. This CDR3 contains 15 residues. Germline V gene data show CDR1 as SGHVS and CDR2 as FNYEAQ. J was trimmed by 0 bases and V by 5 bases; bases with no gene match: 6. This sample stems from a study of shared clonotypes between healthy human individuals. Study-wide background: Plates per donor: three CD4 naive, three CD4 memory, two CD8 naive, one CD8 memory.

The receptor was isolated from a man aged 18 to 30 in good health. Some clones in this sample may be carry-over from other donors' samples. This sequence joins TRBV7-6 and TRBJ2-7; 8 nucleotides agree with TRBD1. The specimen was naive CD8+ T cells from PBMCs. The CDR3 nucleotides are TGTGCCAGCAGCAATGGACAGGGAAGCTCCTACGAGCAGTACTTC. It specifies CASSNGQGSSYEQYF. The whole variable domain, remainder taken from reference TRBV7-6 and TRBJ2-7, is GAGVSQSPRYKVTKRGQDVALRCDPISGHVSLYWYRQALGQGPEFLTYFNYEAQQDKSGLPNDRFSAERPEGSISTLTIQRTEQRDSAMYRCASSNGQGSSYEQYFGPGTRLTVT.